This entry features one TCR beta chain sequence. While unrecorded immune exposures were likely, the donors were nominally healthy when sampled. The CDR3 spans 18 residues. The germline V gene has CDR1 SGHRS and CDR2 YFSETQ. This specimen comes from a study of cytomegalovirus exposure and HLA in healthy donors. Both 60 Vbeta primers and 13 Jbeta primers went into the PCR. Libraries were prepared by immunoSEQ multiplex PCR; TCRdb keeps only in-frame clonotypes and omits some of them. The sample consists of around 100,000 clones, about four fifths of them appearing once. The source is a female donor in good health and CMV-seropositive. The chain is built from TRBV5-1 and TRBJ2-5; TRBD1 agrees at 8 bases. TRBJ2-7 matches the DNA end more closely, so the J call is doubtful. The sample consisted of PBMCs. Here the CDR3 reads CASRADRGFGQPSYEQYF. For the CDR3, the DNA is TGCGCCAGCAGAGCCGACAGGGGCTTTGGACAGCCCTCCTACGAGCAGTACTTC.